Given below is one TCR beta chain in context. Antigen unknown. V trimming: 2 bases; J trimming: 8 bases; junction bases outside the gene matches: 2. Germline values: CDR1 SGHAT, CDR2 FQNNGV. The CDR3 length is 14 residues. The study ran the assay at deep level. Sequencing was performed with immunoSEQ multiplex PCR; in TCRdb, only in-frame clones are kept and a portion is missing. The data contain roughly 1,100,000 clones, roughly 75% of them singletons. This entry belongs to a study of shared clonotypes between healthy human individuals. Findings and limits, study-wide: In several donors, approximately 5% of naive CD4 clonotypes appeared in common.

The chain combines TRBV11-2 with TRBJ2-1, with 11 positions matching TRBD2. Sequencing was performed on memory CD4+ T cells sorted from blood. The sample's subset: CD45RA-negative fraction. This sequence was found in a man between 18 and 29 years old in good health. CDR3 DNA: TGTGCCAGCAGCTTAAGACTAGCGGGGCATGAGCAGTTCTTC. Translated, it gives CASSLRLAGHEQFF.